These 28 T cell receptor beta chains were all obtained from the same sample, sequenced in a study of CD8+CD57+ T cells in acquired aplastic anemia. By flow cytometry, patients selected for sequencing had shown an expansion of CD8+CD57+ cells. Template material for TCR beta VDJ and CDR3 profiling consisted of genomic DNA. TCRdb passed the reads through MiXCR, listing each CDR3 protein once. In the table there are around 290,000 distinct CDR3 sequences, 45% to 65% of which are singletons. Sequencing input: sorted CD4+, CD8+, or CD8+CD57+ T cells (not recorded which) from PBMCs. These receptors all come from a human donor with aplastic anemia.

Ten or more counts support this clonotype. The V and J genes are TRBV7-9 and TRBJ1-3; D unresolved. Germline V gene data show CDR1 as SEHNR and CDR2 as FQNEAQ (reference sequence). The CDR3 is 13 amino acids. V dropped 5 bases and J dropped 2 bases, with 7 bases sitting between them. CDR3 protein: CASSPVTGNTIYF. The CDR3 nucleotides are TGTGCCAGCAGCCCAGTCACTGGAAACACCATATATTTT.

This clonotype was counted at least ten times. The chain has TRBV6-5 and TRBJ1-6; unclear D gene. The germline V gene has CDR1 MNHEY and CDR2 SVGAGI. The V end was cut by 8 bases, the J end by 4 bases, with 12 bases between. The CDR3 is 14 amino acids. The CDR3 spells CASAPENYNSPLHF. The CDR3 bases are TGTGCCAGCGCCCCGGAGAATTATAATTCACCCCTCCACTTT.

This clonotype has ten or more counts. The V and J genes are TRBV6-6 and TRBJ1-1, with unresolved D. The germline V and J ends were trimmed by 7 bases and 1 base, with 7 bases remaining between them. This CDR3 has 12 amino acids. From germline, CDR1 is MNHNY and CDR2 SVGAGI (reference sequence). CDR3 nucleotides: TGTGCCAGCACCCGACAGAACACTGAAGCTTTCTTT. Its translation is CASTRQNTEAFF.

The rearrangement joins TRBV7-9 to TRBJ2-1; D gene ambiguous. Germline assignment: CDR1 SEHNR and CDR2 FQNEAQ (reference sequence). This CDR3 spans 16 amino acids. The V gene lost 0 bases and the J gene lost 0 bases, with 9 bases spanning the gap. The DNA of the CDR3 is TGTGCCAGCAGCTTAGCGGGCGGCCGCTCCTACAATGAGCAGTTCTTC. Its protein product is CASSLAGGRSYNEQFF. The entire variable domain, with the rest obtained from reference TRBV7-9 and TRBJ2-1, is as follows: DTGVSQNPRHKITKRGQNVTFRCDPISEHNRLYWYRQTLGQGPEFLTYFQNEAQLEKSRLLSDRFSAERPKGSFSTLEIQRTEQGDSAMYLCASSLAGGRSYNEQFFGPGTRLTVL.

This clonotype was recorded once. The CDR3 loop is CASSLQGGTGRNTEAFF. The CDR3 DNA is TGTGCCAGCAGCTTACAAGGCGGGACAGGGAGGAACACTGAAGCTTTCTTT. V and J are TRBV7-2 and TRBJ1-1; 9 nucleotides match TRBD1. The CDR3 runs to 17 residues. The V gene end was trimmed by 2 bases and the J gene end by 1 base; junction bases not matched to a gene: 8. The germline gives CDR1 SGHTA, CDR2 FQGNSA.

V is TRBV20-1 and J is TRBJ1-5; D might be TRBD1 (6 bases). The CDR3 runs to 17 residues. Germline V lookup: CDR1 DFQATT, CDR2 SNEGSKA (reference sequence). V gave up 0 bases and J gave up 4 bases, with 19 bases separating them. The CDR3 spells CSARDQGRSTRNQPQHF. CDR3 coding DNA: TGCAGTGCTAGAGATCAGGGGCGGTCCACTAGGAATCAGCCCCAGCATTTT.

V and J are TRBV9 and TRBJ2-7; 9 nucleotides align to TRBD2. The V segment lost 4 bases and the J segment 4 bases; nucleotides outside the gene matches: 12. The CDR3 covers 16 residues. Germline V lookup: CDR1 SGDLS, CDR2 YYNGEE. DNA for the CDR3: TGTGCCAGCAGCCCCCTCATTTCTAGCGGGGCTTACGAGCAGTACTTC. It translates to CASSPLISSGAYEQYF.

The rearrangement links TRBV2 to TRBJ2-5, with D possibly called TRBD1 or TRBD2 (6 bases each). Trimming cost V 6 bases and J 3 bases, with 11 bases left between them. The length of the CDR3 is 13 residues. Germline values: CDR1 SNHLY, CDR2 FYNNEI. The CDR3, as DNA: TGTGCCAGCAGACAGGGCGGGGAAGAGACCCAGTACTTC. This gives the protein CASRQGGEETQYF.

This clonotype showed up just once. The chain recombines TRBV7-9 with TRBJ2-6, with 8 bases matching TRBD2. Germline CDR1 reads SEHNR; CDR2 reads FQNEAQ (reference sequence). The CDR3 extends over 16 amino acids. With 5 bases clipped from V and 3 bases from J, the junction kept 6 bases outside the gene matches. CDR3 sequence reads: CASSPGGVSGANVLTF. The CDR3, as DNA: TGTGCCAGCAGCCCGGGGGGGGTCAGTGGGGCCAACGTCCTGACTTTC.

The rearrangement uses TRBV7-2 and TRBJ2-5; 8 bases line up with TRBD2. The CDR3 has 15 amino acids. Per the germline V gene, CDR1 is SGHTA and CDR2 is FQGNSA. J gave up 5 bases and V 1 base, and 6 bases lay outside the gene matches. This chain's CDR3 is CASSLVPGGMETQYF. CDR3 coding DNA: TGTGCCAGCAGCTTAGTCCCGGGAGGGATGGAGACCCAGTACTTC.

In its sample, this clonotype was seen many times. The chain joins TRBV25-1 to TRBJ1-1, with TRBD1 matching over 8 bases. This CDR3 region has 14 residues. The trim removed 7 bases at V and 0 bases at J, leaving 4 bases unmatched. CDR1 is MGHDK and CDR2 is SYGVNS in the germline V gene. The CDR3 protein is CASTATGVNTEAFF. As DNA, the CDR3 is TGTGCCAGCACCGCGACAGGGGTGAACACTGAAGCTTTCTTT.

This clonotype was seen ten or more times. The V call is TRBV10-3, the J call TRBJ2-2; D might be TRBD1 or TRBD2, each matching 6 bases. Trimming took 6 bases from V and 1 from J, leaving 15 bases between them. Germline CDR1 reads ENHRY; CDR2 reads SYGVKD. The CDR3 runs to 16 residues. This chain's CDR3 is CAIRTPRGENTGELFF. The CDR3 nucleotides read TGTGCCATCAGGACCCCAAGGGGGGAGAACACCGGGGAGCTGTTTTTT.

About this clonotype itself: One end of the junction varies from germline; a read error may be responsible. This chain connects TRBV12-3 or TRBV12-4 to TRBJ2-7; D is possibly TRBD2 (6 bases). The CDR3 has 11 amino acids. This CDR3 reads CASSIRREMIF. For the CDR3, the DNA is TGTGCCAGCAGTATAAGACGGGAGATGATCTTC.

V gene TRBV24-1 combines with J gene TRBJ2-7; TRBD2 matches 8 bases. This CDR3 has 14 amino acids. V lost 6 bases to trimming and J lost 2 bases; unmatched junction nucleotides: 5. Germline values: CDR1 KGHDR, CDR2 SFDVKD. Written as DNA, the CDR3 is TGTGCCACCAGTCCTAGCGGGCTCACCTACGAGCAGTACTTC. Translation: CATSPSGLTYEQYF.

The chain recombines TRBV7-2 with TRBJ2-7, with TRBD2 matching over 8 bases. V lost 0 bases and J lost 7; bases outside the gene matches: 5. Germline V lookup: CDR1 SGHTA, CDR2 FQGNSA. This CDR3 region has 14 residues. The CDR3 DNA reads TGTGCCAGCAGCTTAGCCTCGGGGGGGTGGGAGCAGTACTTC. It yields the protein CASSLASGGWEQYF.

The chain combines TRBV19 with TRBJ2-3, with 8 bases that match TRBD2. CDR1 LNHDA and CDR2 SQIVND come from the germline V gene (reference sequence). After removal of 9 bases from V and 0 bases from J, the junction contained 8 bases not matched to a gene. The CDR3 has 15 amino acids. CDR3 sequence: CARGLVKASTDTQYF. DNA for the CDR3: TGTGCCAGGGGACTAGTAAAGGCTAGCACAGATACGCAGTATTTT.

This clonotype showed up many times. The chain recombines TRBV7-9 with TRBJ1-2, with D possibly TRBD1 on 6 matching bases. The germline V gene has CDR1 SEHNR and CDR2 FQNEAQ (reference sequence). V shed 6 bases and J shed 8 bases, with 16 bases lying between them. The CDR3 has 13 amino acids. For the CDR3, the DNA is TGTGCCAGCAGTATAAACAGGGTTGAGGGCTACACCTTC. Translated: CASSINRVEGYTF.

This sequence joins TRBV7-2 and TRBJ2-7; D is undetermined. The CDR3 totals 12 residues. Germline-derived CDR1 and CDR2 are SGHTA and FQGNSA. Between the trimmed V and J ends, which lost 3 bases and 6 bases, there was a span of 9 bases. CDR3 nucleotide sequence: TGTGCCAGCAGCTTTGACGGCCTCGAGCAGTACTTC. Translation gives CASSFDGLEQYF.

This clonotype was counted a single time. CDR3 in amino acids: CSAIGQAGTEAFF. The CDR3 DNA sequence: TGCAGTGCTATAGGGCAGGCGGGCACTGAAGCTTTCTTT. The chain recombines TRBV20-1 with TRBJ1-1; D is unresolved. Looked up from germline, CDR1 is DFQATT and CDR2 is SNEGSKA (reference sequence). Trimming pared 4 bases from V and 4 bases from J, leaving 13 bases between. The CDR3 totals 13 residues.

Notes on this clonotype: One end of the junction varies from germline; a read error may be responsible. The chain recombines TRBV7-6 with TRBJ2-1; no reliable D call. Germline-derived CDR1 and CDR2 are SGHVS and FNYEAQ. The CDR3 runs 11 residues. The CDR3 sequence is CASGFGNEQFF. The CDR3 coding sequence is TGTGCCAGCGGCTTTGGCAATGAGCAGTTCTTC.

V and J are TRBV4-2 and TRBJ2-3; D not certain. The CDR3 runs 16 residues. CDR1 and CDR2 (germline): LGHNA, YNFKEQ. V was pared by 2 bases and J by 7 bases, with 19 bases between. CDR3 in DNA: TGTGCCAGCAGCCAACCACAGTTCCCCCGATCTTATACGCAGTATTTT. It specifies CASSQPQFPRSYTQYF.

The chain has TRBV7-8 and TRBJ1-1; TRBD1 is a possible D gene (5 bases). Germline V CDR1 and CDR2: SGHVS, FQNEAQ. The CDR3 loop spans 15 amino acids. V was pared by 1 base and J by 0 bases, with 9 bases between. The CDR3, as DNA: TGTGCCAGCAGCTTAGGGGTAGGGGTGAACACTGAAGCTTTCTTT. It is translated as CASSLGVGVNTEAFF.

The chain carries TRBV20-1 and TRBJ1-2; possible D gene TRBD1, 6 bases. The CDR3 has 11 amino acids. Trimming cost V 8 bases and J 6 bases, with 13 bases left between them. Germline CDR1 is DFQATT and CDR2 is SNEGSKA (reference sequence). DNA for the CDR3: TGCAGTCAGGGGACGGTGGATGGCTACACCTTC. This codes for CSQGTVDGYTF.

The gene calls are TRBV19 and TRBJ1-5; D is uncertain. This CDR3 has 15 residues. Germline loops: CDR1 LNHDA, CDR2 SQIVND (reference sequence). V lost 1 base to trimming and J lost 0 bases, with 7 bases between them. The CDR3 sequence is CASSIAGYSNQPQHF. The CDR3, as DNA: TGTGCCAGTAGTATAGCCGGGTATAGCAATCAGCCCCAGCATTTT.

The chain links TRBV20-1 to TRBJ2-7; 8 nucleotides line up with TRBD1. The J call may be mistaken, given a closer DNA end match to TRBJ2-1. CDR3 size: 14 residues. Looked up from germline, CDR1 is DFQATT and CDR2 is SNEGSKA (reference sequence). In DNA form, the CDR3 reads TGCAGTGCTTACGGACAGGGCCGCACCGGGGAGCAGTTCTTC. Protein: CSAYGQGRTGEQFF.

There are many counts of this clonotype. The CDR3 nucleotides read TGTGCCAGCAGCTCGGGTGGGGCTAGCGGGAAAGAGACCCAGTACTTC. Residues: CASSSGGASGKETQYF. The chain combines TRBV7-3 with TRBJ2-5, with TRBD2 matching 9 bases. The trim removed 4 bases at V and 3 bases at J, leaving 9 bases unmatched. The length of the CDR3 is 16 residues. The germline V gene encodes CDR1 SGHTA and CDR2 FQGTGA.

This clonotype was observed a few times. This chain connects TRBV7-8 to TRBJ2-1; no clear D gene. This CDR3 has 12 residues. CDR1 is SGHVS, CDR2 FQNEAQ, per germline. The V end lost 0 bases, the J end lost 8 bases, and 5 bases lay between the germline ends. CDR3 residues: CASSLATDEQFF. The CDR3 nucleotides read TGTGCCAGCAGCTTAGCCACCGATGAGCAGTTCTTC.

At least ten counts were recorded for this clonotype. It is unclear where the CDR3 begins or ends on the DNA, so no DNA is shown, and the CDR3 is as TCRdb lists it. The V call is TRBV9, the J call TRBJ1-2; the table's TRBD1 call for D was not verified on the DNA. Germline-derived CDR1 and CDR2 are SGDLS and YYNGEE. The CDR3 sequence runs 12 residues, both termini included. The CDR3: CASSVGGGAATF.